This paragraph covers one T cell receptor (beta chain) sequence. Its antigen is undetermined. CDR3 regions of TCR beta were amplified from RNA transcripts. Scientists carried out first-round RT-PCR using HTBI primers and then a second-round multiplex PCR. Using its own MiXCR run on the multiplex PCR reads, TCRdb lists one record per CDR3 protein. The repertoire holds over a million distinct CDR3 sequences, with roughly 35% as singletons. Certain patients, namely those with other autoimmune diseases, uncontrolled infections, pregnancy or lactation, were excluded. The data originate from a study of Graves' ophthalmopathy and Graves' hyperthyroidism. This CDR3 has 11 amino acids. Germline lookup yields CDR1 SQVTM and CDR2 ANQGSEA. V was shortened by 7 bases and J by 4 bases, with 8 bases between the two germline ends. Study-level findings and limits: Prediction of ophthalmopathy progression reached about 70% sensitivity and approximately 73% specificity.

The sequence came from an adult man with Graves' hyperthyroidism. Sequencing input: peripheral blood or thyroid tissue (not recorded which). The chain couples TRBV29-1 to TRBJ1-3, with no clear D. The CDR3 bases are TGCAGCGCAGTACAGGGAAACACCATATATTTT. Its protein is CSAVQGNTIYF.